The 24 T cell receptor beta chains given below trace back to one sample, sequenced in a study of beta chain features in type 1 diabetes. Reverse transcription of all isolated RNA meant that expressed TCRB transcripts were sequenced. Here immunoSEQ multiplex PCR was the method, and the copy in TCRdb shows in-frame clones only, minus some. This repertoire shows roughly 140,000 clones, 8.5% to 14% found once; its top ten account for 2% to 2.5%. The source material was central memory CD4+ T cells from blood. The receptors derive from a man aged 18 to 29 in good health.

The chain employs TRBV7-2 and TRBJ1-1; D gene uncertain. The CDR3 loop spans 13 amino acids. V lost 5 bases and J lost 8, with 15 bases in between. Germline-derived CDR1 and CDR2 are SGHTA and FQGNSA. The CDR3 protein is CASSGGLRLEAFF. DNA of the CDR3: TGTGCCAGCAGCGGAGGCCTCAGGTTAGAAGCTTTCTTT.

In its sample, this clone was seen a few times. V gene TRBV18 combines with J gene TRBJ2-5, with a weak D call TRBD2 (5 bases). CDR1 KGHSH and CDR2 LQKENI come from the germline V gene. This CDR3 spans 11 amino acids. Trimming pared 5 bases from V and 5 bases from J, leaving 6 bases between. The CDR3 nucleotides read TGTGCCAGCTCAGAGGGCGAGACCCAGTACTTC. Its translation: CASSEGETQYF.

The table lists this clone with a few counts. The CDR3 region is CAISGVRGNSGANVLTF. CDR3 bases: TGTGCCATCAGTGGTGTCCGGGGGAATAGTGGGGCCAACGTCCTGACTTTC. The rearrangement links TRBV10-3 to TRBJ2-6; TRBD2 is a possible D gene (6 bases). Germline V gives CDR1 ENHRY, CDR2 SYGVKD. Trimming removed 4 bases at V and 3 bases at J, with 16 bases between. The CDR3 has 17 amino acids.

In this sample, this clone turned up many times. The V gene is TRBV29-1, the J gene TRBJ1-5; 7 nucleotides agree with TRBD1. V trimming: 6 bases; J trimming: 3 bases; junction bases outside the gene matches: 8. CDR1 SQVTM and CDR2 ANQGSEA come from the germline V gene. The CDR3 has 14 residues. CDR3 residues: CSVGLGQTNQPQHF. Written as DNA, the CDR3 is TGCAGCGTGGGGCTGGGACAGACCAATCAGCCCCAGCATTTT.

This clone occurred a few times. The chain joins TRBV13 to TRBJ2-4, with D unclear. Looked up from germline, CDR1 is PRHDT and CDR2 is FYEKMQ (reference sequence). The CDR3 extends over 15 amino acids. V dropped 5 bases and J dropped 6 bases, with 17 bases sitting between them. The CDR3 loop is CASSHRRVTANIQYF. The CDR3 coding sequence is TGTGCCAGCAGCCATAGAAGGGTTACCGCAAACATTCAGTACTTC. Drawing the rest from reference TRBV13 and TRBJ2-4, the complete variable domain is AAGVIQSPRHLIKEKRETATLKCYPIPRHDTVYWYQQGPGQDPQFLISFYEKMQSDKGSIPDRFSAQQFSDYHSELNMSSLELGDSALYFCASSHRRVTANIQYFGAGTRLSVL.

The chain recombines TRBV29-1 with TRBJ2-5; D may match TRBD1 or TRBD2 (5 bases each). Per germline, CDR1 SQVTM and CDR2 ANQGSEA. V was trimmed by 7 bases and J by 4 bases, leaving 13 bases between them. The CDR3 sequence is 12 residues long. The CDR3 DNA sequence: TGCAGCGCAGGATATGGGGGAGAGACCCAGTACTTC. Translation: CSAGYGGETQYF. Filled out from reference TRBV29-1 and TRBJ2-5, the complete variable domain reads SAVISQKPSRDICQRGTSLTIQCQVDSQVTMMFWYRQQPGQSLTLIATANQGSEATYESGFVIDKFPISRPNLTFSTLTVSNMSPEDSSIYLCSAGYGGETQYFGPGTRLLVL.

This clone was seen ten or more times. The gene calls are TRBV25-1 and TRBJ2-7, with unresolved D. This CDR3 has 13 residues. Trimming removed 4 bases at V and 4 bases at J, with 11 bases between. Germline V gene sequence: CDR1 MGHDK, CDR2 SYGVNS. CDR3 nucleotides: TGTGCCAGCAGTGGAACGGGCCGGTACGAGCAGTACTTC. It specifies CASSGTGRYEQYF.

This clone was found a few times. The chain links TRBV18 to TRBJ1-6; 8 positions agree with TRBD1. The CDR3 totals 15 residues. Germline V CDR1 and CDR2: KGHSH, LQKENI. With 0 bases clipped from V and 10 bases from J, the junction kept 5 bases outside the gene matches. This CDR3 is CASSPPRQGSSPLHF. As DNA, the CDR3 is TGTGCCAGCTCACCACCGAGACAGGGGTCATCACCCCTCCACTTT.

The J gene is TRBJ1-3, the V gene TRBV29-1; 10 bases fit TRBD1. Germline V gene data show CDR1 as SQVTM and CDR2 as ANQGSEA. V was clipped by 7 bases and J by 4 bases; unmatched bases: 10. The CDR3 spans 15 residues. CDR3 sequence (DNA): TGCAGCGCTACTTCCGGGACAGGGGTCGGAAACACCATATATTTT. It yields the protein CSATSGTGVGNTIYF.

J is TRBJ2-7 and V is TRBV5-1, with D hard to call. V was shortened by 0 bases and J by 5 bases, with 12 bases between the two germline ends. This CDR3 has 14 amino acids. Germline CDR1 is SGHRS and CDR2 is YFSETQ. CDR3 region: CASSLEGTANEQYF. The CDR3 DNA reads TGCGCCAGCAGCTTGGAAGGCACCGCGAACGAGCAGTACTTC.

This clone turned up a few times. The chain is built from TRBV7-6 and TRBJ1-1; D is undetermined. There are 13 residues in the CDR3. In germline, CDR1 is SGHVS, CDR2 FNYEAQ. V was cut by 2 bases and J by 0 bases, with 4 bases left in between. Here the CDR3 reads CASSLFLNTEAFF. As DNA, the CDR3 is TGTGCCAGCAGCTTATTTCTGAACACTGAAGCTTTCTTT.

This clone has more than one count but fewer than ten. The chain combines TRBV28 with TRBJ2-6; unclear D gene. V dropped 7 bases and J dropped 3 bases, with 7 bases sitting between them. This CDR3 has 13 amino acids. Germline loops: CDR1 MDHEN, CDR2 SYDVKM. Written as DNA, the CDR3 is TGTGCCAGCATGATAGATGGGGCCAACGTCCTGACTTTC. Translated: CASMIDGANVLTF.

The genes are TRBV27 and TRBJ2-7; TRBD1 might be the D (6 bases). Per germline, CDR1 MNHEY and CDR2 SMNVEV (reference sequence). The CDR3 extends over 15 amino acids. Trimming shortened V by 8 bases and J by 7 bases, and 24 bases separated the two germline ends. As DNA, the CDR3 is TGTGCCAGCGGTACTCCGGGACAAGGCTCACGGGAGCAGTACTTC. Translation: CASGTPGQGSREQYF.

Here the CDR3 reads CASSLQAELYEQYF. The CDR3 DNA reads TGCGCCAGCAGCTTACAGGCAGAGCTCTACGAGCAGTACTTC. The V and J genes are TRBV5-1 and TRBJ2-7; tentatively, D is TRBD1 (5 bases). Germline V gene lookup returns CDR1 SGHRS and CDR2 YFSETQ. Trimming cost V 2 bases and J 3 bases, with 12 bases left between them. This CDR3 region has 14 residues.

The V and J genes are TRBV6-6 and TRBJ1-1, with 10 bases that match TRBD1. The V and J ends lost 6 bases and 1 base, in that order; junction bases with no gene match: 5. Germline V gives CDR1 MNHNY, CDR2 SVGAGI (reference sequence). CDR3 size: 15 residues. For the CDR3, the DNA is TGTGCCAGCAGCAACCGGGACAGGGGGAACACTGAAGCTTTCTTT. It specifies CASSNRDRGNTEAFF.

This clone was counted only a few times. One end of the junction does not line up with germline, which may come from a read error. The chain carries TRBV10-3 and TRBJ1-1; D uncertain. The CDR3 has 13 amino acids. CDR1 is ENHRY, CDR2 SYGVKD, per germline. The CDR3 DNA reads TGTGCCAGCAGTTACTCGGGCACTGGGGAAGCTTTCTTT. Its translation: CASSYSGTGEAFF.

There are a few counts of this clone. The chain is built from TRBV7-2 and TRBJ2-5; D not certain. V gave up 0 bases and J gave up 5 bases, with 4 bases separating them. Germline CDR1 SGHTA, CDR2 FQGNSA. The CDR3 extends over 12 amino acids. The CDR3 coding sequence is TGTGCCAGCAGCTTAGCGTGGGAGACCCAGTACTTC. Translation gives CASSLAWETQYF. Based on the CDR3 plus reference TRBV7-2 and TRBJ2-5, the full variable domain is GAGVSQSPSNKVTEKGKDVELRCDPISGHTALYWYRQSLGQGLEFLIYFQGNSAPDKSGLPSDRFSAERTGGSVSTLTIQRTQQEDSAVYLCASSLAWETQYFGPGTRLLVL.

The chain has TRBV4-2 and TRBJ2-5; D unclear. CDR3 length: 12 residues. The ends were cut back, 0 bases at V and 4 bases at J, with 3 bases in the middle. CDR1 and CDR2 (germline): LGHNA, YNFKEQ. The CDR3 loop reads CASSQDVETQYF. CDR3 in DNA: TGTGCCAGCAGCCAAGATGTAGAGACCCAGTACTTC.

Regarding this clone: This CDR3 is also generated by other DNA sequences in the sample. The chain recombines TRBV5-1 with TRBJ2-1; 8 bases are a match to TRBD2. The CDR3 spans 15 residues. Germline-derived CDR1 and CDR2 are SGHRS and YFSETQ. Trimming cost V 3 bases and J 2 bases; bases outside gene matches: 4. The CDR3 loop reads CASSSAGGTYNEQFF. The CDR3, as DNA: TGCGCCAGCAGCTCTGCGGGGGGAACCTACAATGAGCAGTTCTTC.

The V gene is TRBV7-7, the J gene TRBJ2-2, with 7 bases that match TRBD2. CDR3 size: 15 residues. V was clipped by 5 bases and J by 4 bases; unmatched bases: 7. Germline lookup yields CDR1 SSHAT and CDR2 FNYEAQ (reference sequence). CDR3 region: CASSPSGTATGELFF. CDR3 DNA sequence: TGTGCCAGCAGCCCGAGCGGGACCGCCACCGGGGAGCTGTTTTTT.

This chain connects TRBV7-2 to TRBJ2-3; possibly TRBD1 for D (5 bases). Between the trimmed V and J ends, which lost 5 bases and 12 bases, there was a span of 12 bases. Germline CDR1 reads SGHTA; CDR2 reads FQGNSA. The CDR3 extends over 11 amino acids. Here the CDR3 reads CASSLRQLQYF. The DNA for the CDR3 is TGTGCCAGCAGCCTGAGACAGTTACAGTATTTT. Variable domain in full (rest from reference TRBV7-2 and TRBJ2-3): GAGVSQSPSNKVTEKGKDVELRCDPISGHTALYWYRQSLGQGLEFLIYFQGNSAPDKSGLPSDRFSAERTGGSVSTLTIQRTQQEDSAVYLCASSLRQLQYFGPGTRLTVL.

The genes are TRBV9 and TRBJ2-5; D possibly matches TRBD1 or TRBD2 (5 bases each). V lost 3 bases and J 4 bases, leaving 13 bases between the germline ends. This CDR3 is built from 14 residues. The germline gives CDR1 SGDLS, CDR2 YYNGEE. This chain's CDR3 is CASSARDGAETQYF. The CDR3 bases are TGTGCCAGCAGCGCCCGGGACGGGGCAGAGACCCAGTACTTC. The entire variable domain, with the rest obtained from reference TRBV9 and TRBJ2-5, is as follows: DSGVTQTPKHLITATGQRVTLRCSPRSGDLSVYWYQQSLDQGLQFLIQYYNGEERAKGNILERFSAQQFPDLHSELNLSSLELGDSALYFCASSARDGAETQYFGPGTRLLVL.

This clone was recorded a few times. The chain carries TRBV11-2 and TRBJ2-1; D gene ambiguous. Trimming removed 1 base from V and 2 bases from J, with 9 bases in between. This CDR3 is 15 amino acids long. From germline, CDR1 is SGHAT and CDR2 FQNNGV. CDR3 protein: CASSLGATAYNEQFF. DNA of the CDR3: TGTGCCAGCAGCTTAGGGGCCACGGCCTACAATGAGCAGTTCTTC.

The chain has TRBV29-1 and TRBJ1-2; the match to TRBD1 covers 7 bases. The germline V gene has CDR1 SQVTM and CDR2 ANQGSEA. The CDR3 runs to 11 residues. With 6 bases clipped from V and 6 bases from J, the junction kept 4 bases outside the gene matches. In nucleotides, the CDR3 is TGCAGCGTCGGACAGGTCAATGGCTACACCTTC. Translation: CSVGQVNGYTF.